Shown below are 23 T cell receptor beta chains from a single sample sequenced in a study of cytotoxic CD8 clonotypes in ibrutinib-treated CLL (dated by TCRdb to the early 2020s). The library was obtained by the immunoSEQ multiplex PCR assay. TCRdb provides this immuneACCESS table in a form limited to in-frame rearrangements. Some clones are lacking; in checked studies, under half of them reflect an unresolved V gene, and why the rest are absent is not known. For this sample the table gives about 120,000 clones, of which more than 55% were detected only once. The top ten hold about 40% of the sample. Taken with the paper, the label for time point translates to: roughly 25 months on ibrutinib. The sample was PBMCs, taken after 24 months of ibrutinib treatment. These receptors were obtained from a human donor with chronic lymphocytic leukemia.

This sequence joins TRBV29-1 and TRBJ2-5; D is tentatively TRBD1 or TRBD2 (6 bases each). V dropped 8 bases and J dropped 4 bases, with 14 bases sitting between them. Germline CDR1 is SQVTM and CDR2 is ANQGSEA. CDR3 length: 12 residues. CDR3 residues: CSFEGGSETQYF. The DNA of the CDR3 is TGCAGCTTCGAAGGGGGGTCAGAGACCCAGTACTTC.

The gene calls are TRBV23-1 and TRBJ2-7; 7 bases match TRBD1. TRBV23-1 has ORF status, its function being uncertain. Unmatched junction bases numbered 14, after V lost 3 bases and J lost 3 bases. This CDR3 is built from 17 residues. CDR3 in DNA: TGCGCCAGCAGTCAGGAGGTAGGCAGGGGGTACTTCTACGAGCAGTACTTC. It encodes CASSQEVGRGYFYEQYF.

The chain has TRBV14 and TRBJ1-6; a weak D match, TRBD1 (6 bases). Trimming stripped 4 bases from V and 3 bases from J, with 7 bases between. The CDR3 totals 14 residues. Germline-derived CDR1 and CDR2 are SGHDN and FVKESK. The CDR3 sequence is CASSRQVYNSPLHF. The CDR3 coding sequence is TGTGCCAGCAGCCGACAGGTCTATAATTCACCCCTCCACTTT. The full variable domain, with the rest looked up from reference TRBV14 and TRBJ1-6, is EAGVTQFPSHSVIEKGQTVTLRCDPISGHDNLYWYRRVMGKEIKFLLHFVKESKQDESGMPNNRFLAERTGGTYSTLKVQPAELEDSGVYFCASSRQVYNSPLHFGNGTRLTVT.

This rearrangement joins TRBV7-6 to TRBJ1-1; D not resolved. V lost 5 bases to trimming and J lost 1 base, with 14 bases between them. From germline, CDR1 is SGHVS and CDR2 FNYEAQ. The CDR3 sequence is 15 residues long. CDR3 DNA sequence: TGTGCCAGCAGCCCAGACATTGGCCGGAACACTGAAGCTTTCTTT. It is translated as CASSPDIGRNTEAFF.

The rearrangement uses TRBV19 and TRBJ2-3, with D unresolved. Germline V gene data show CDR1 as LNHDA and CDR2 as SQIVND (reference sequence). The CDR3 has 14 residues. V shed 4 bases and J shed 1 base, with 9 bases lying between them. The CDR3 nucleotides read TGTGCCAGTAGTACCGGTAGGGGCACAGATACGCAGTATTTT. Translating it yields CASSTGRGTDTQYF.

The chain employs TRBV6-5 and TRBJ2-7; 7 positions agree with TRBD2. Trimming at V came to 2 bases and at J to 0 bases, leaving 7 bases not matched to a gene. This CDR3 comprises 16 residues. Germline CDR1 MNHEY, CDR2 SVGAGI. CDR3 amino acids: CASSYPAGRGSYEQYF. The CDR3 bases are TGTGCCAGCAGTTACCCCGCGGGGAGGGGCTCCTACGAGCAGTACTTC.

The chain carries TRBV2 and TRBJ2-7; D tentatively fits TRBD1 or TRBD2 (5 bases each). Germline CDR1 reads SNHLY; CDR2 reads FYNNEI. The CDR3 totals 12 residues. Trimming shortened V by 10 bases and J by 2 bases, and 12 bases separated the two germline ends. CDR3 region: CATQGEPYEQYF. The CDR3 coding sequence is TGTGCCACCCAGGGAGAACCCTACGAGCAGTACTTC.

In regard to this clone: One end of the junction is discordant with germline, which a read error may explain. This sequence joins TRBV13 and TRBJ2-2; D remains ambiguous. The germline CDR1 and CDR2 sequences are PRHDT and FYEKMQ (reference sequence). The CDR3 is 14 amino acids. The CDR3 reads CASSIGSGTGELFF. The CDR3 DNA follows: TGTGCCAGCAGCATAGGGTCAGGTACCGGGGAGCTGTTTTTT.

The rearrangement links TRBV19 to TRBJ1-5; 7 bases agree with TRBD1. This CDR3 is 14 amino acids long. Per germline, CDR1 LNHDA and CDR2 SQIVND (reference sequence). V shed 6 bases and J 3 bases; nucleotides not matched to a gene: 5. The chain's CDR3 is CASRDGTVNQPQHF. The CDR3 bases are TGTGCCAGTAGGGACGGGACAGTCAATCAGCCCCAGCATTTT.

This CDR3 is CASSHRLAGGRETQYF. As DNA, the CDR3 is TGTGCCAGCAGTCACCGACTAGCGGGGGGGCGAGAGACCCAGTACTTC. The chain joins TRBV2 to TRBJ2-5; 14 bases line up with TRBD2. This CDR3 is 16 amino acids long. The germline V gene encodes CDR1 SNHLY and CDR2 FYNNEI. V shed 5 bases and J 4 bases; nucleotides not matched to a gene: 6.

CDR3 nucleotides: TGTGCCAGCAGCAAAACAGGGGTAGTGCCAGATACGCAGTATTTT. This gives the protein CASSKTGVVPDTQYF. This rearrangement joins TRBV7-3 to TRBJ2-3; 7 bases match TRBD1. CDR1 and CDR2 from the germline V gene are SGHTA and FQGTGA. This CDR3 contains 15 residues. With V trimmed by 5 bases and J by 4 bases, 9 bases remained unmatched.

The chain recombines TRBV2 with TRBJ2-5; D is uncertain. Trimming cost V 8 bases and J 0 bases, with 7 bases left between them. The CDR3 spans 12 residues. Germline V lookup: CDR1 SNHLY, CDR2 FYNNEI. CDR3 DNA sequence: TGTGCCAGCCAGTACTACCAAGAGACCCAGTACTTC. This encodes CASQYYQETQYF. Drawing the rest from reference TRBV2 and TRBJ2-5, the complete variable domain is EPEVTQTPSHQVTQMGQEVILRCVPISNHLYFYWYRQILGQKVEFLVSFYNNEISEKSEIFDDQFSVERPDGSNFTLKIRSTKLEDSAMYFCASQYYQETQYFGPGTRLLVL.

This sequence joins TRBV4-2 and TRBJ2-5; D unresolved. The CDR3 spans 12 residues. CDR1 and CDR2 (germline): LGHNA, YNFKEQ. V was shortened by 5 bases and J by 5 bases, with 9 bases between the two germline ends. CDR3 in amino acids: CASSLLEETQYF. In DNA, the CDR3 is TGTGCCAGCAGCTTACTGGAGGAGACCCAGTACTTC.

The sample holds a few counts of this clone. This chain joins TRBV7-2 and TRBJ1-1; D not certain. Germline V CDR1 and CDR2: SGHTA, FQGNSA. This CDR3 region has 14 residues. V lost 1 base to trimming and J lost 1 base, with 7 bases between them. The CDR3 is CASSLDPGNTEAFF. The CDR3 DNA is TGTGCCAGCAGCTTAGACCCAGGGAACACTGAAGCTTTCTTT.

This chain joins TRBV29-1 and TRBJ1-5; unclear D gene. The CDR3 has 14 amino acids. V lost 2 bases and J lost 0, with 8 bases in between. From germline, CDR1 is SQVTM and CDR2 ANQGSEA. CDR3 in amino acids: CSVETGYSNQPQHF. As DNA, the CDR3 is TGCAGCGTTGAAACTGGTTATAGCAATCAGCCCCAGCATTTT.

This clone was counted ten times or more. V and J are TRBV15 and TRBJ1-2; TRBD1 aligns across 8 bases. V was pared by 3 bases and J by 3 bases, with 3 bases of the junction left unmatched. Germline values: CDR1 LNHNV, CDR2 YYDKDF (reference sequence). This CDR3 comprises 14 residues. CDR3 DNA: TGTGCCACCAGCAGGGGGACAGGAGACTATGGCTACACCTTC. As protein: CATSRGTGDYGYTF. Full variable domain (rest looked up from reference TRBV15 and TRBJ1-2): DAMVIQNPRYQVTQFGKPVTLSCSQTLNHNVMYWYQQKSSQAPKLLFHYYDKDFNNEADTPDNFQSRRPNTSFCFLDIRSPGLGDTAMYLCATSRGTGDYGYTFGSGTRLTVV.

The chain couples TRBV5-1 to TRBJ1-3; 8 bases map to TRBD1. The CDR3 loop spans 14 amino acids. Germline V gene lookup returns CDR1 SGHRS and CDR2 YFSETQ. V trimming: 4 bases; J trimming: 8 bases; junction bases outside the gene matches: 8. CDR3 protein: CASSLGQGGDTIYF. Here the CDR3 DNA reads TGCGCCAGCAGCCTTGGACAGGGAGGAGACACCATATATTTT.

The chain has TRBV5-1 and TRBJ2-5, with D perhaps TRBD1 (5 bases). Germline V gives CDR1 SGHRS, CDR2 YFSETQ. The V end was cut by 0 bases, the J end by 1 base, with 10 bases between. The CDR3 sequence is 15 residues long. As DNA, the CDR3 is TGCGCCAGCAGCTTGGAGGGGCCACCCCAAGAGACCCAGTACTTC. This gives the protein CASSLEGPPQETQYF.

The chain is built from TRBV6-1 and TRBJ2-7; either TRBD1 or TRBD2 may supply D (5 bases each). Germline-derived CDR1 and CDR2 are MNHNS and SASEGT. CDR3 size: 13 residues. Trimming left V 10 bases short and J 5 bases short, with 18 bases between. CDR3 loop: CATKTSGTDEQYF. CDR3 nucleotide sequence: TGTGCCACCAAAACTTCCGGGACGGACGAGCAGTACTTC.

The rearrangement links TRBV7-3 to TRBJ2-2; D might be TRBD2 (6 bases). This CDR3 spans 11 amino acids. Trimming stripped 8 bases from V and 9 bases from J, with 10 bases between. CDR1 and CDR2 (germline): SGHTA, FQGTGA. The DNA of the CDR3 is TGTGCCAGCGGGCGGGGCCGGGAGCTGTTTTTT. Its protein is CASGRGRELFF.

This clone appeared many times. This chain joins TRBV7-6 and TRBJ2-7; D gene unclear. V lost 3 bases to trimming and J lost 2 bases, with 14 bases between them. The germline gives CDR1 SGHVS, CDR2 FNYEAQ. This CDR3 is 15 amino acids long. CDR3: CASSFEPGPTYEQYF. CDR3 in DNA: TGTGCCAGCAGCTTTGAGCCGGGCCCAACCTACGAGCAGTACTTC.

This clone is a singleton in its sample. For the CDR3, the DNA is TGTGCCAGCAGTAAGGCTTCGGGGCCTAGCTCTGGAAACACCATATATTTT. Translated, it gives CASSKASGPSSGNTIYF. V gene TRBV28 combines with J gene TRBJ1-3; a possible D gene is TRBD1 (5 bases). V lost 5 bases, J lost 0 bases, and 17 bases lay in between. Germline CDR1 is MDHEN and CDR2 is SYDVKM. The CDR3 consists of 17 residues.

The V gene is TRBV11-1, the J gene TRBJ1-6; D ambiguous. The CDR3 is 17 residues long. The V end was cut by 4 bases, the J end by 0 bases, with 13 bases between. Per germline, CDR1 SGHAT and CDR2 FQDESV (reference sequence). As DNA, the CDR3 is TGTGCCAGCAGCTCGGACGTATACCACTCCTATAATTCACCCCTCCACTTT. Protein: CASSSDVYHSYNSPLHF.